Described below is a single TCR beta chain sequence and its context. The V gene end was trimmed by 3 bases and the J gene end by 8 bases; junction bases not matched to a gene: 6. Germline-derived CDR1 and CDR2 are SGHTA and FQGTGA. CDR3 length: 13 residues. The source of the sample is a study of blood T cell repertoires in COVID-19. Study overall: The United States, Italy and Spain provided the acute and convalescent COVID-19 samples. Sources were T cells, B-cell-depleted T cells, or PBMCs; the material itself was cDNA or gDNA.

Authors' analysis steps: It was from reference gene primer amplification that nucleated cell counts were estimated. The protocol was immunoSEQ multiplex PCR, while the TCRdb copy is restricted to in-frame clones and leaves out a portion. Clone size and V and J calls were adopted from that table, with D and trimming inferred from the DNA. The sample includes hundreds of thousands of clones, more than 85% seen only once; the top ten take 2.5% to 3.5%. This receptor was taken from a human donor in a cohort sampled during active COVID-19. The chain employs TRBV7-3 and TRBJ2-7; 8 bases are shared with TRBD2. Sequencing input: peripheral blood. Here the CDR3 DNA reads TGTGCCAGCAGCTTGGGCGGGAGGAGCCAGCAGTACTTC. This codes for CASSLGGRSQQYF. Using reference TRBV7-3 and TRBJ2-7 for the parts outside the CDR3, the full variable domain is GAGVSQTPSNKVTEKGKYVELRCDPISGHTALYWYRQSLGQGPEFLIYFQGTGAADDSGLPNDRFFAVRPEGSVSTLKIQRTERGDSAVYLCASSLGGRSQQYFGPGTRLTVT.